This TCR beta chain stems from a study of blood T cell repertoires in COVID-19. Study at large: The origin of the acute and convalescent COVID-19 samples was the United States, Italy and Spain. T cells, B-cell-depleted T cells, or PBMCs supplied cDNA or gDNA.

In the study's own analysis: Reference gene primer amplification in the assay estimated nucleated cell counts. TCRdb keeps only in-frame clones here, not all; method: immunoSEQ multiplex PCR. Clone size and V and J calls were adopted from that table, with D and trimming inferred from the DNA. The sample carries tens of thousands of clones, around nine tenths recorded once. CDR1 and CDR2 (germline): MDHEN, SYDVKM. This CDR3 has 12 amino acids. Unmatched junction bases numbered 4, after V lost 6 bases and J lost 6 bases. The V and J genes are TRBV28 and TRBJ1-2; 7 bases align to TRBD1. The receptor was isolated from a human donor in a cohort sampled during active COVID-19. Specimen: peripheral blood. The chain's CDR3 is CASSWGQHGYTF. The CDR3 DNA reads TGTGCCAGCAGCTGGGGACAGCATGGCTACACCTTC.